The 21 T cell receptor beta chains below come from one sample, sequenced in a study of blood T cells in healthy people across ages. With a J-beta primer mix and a sample-barcoded 5' primer, a second PCR ran roughly 6 to 11 cycles. TCRdb processed the 5' RACE reads anew with MiXCR; each CDR3 protein has one entry. The sample yields around 1,900,000 distinct CDR3 sequences, around 42% seen once. Sequencing was done on a sample of blood. Receptors originate from a human donor in good health.

V is TRBV6-1 and J is TRBJ2-1; D unclear. There are 13 residues in the CDR3. From germline, CDR1 is MNHNS and CDR2 SASEGT. V dropped 1 base and J dropped 8 bases, with 9 bases sitting between them. As DNA, the CDR3 is TGTGCCAGCAGTGAAGGGCCCCGGGATGAGCAGTTCTTC. Its translation: CASSEGPRDEQFF.

In its sample, this clonotype was seen many times. The CDR3 protein is CASSPGTDNQPQHF. CDR3 nucleotides: TGTGCCAGCAGTCCCGGGACCGACAATCAGCCCCAGCATTTT. The chain carries TRBV12-3 or TRBV12-4 and TRBJ1-5, with D possibly TRBD1 on 5 matching bases. The CDR3 is 14 amino acids. V dropped 5 bases and J dropped 3 bases, with 11 bases sitting between them.

This clonotype has only a few counts. This chain connects TRBV7-2 to TRBJ2-5, with TRBD1 matching 7 bases. Unmatched junction bases numbered 9, after V lost 5 bases and J lost 6 bases. The CDR3 runs to 14 residues. Germline lookup yields CDR1 SGHTA and CDR2 FQGNSA. CDR3 sequence reads: CASSLDRVGKTQYF. The DNA of the CDR3 is TGTGCCAGCAGCCTTGACAGGGTCGGGAAGACCCAGTACTTC.

This clonotype came up a few times. The V call is TRBV6-1, the J call TRBJ2-1, with 11 bases matching TRBD2. CDR1 MNHNS and CDR2 SASEGT come from the germline V gene. V gave up 8 bases and J gave up 8 bases; unmatched junction bases: 14. The CDR3 extends over 16 amino acids. CDR3 loop: CASGNLAGGLSDEQFF. For the CDR3, the DNA is TGTGCCAGCGGGAACCTAGCGGGGGGCTTGTCAGATGAGCAGTTCTTC.

The chain employs TRBV7-9 and TRBJ2-6; D gene unclear. The CDR3 has 16 residues. The V gene lost 5 bases and the J gene lost 0 bases, with 11 bases spanning the gap. Germline V gene sequence: CDR1 SEHNR, CDR2 FQNEAQ (reference sequence). This CDR3 reads CASSPRRLSGANVLTF. The CDR3 DNA reads as TGTGCCAGCAGCCCGCGTCGACTCTCTGGGGCCAACGTCCTGACTTTC.

Concerning this clonotype itself: A much larger clone sits a single nucleotide away, making a read error possible. The chain carries TRBV7-9 and TRBJ2-3; D may match TRBD1 or TRBD2 (6 bases each). Germline CDR1 SEHNR, CDR2 FQNEAQ (reference sequence). The CDR3 contains 15 residues. CDR3 sequence reads: CVSSFGLGGSDTQYF. CDR3 DNA: TGTGTCAGCAGCTTTGGATTGGGGGGCTCCGATACGCAGTATTTT. Based on the CDR3 plus reference TRBV7-9 and TRBJ2-3, the full variable domain is DTGVSQNPRHKITKRGQNVTFRCDPISEHNRLYWYRQTLGQGPEFLTYFQNEAQLEKSRLLSDRFSAERPKGSFSTLEIQRTEQGDSAMYLCVSSFGLGGSDTQYFGPGTRLTVL.

This clonotype appeared a single time. The J gene is TRBJ2-7, the V gene TRBV20-1, with D perhaps matching TRBD2 (6 bases). V was cut by 0 bases and J by 2 bases, with 14 bases left in between. The germline gives CDR1 DFQATT, CDR2 SNEGSKA (reference sequence). The CDR3 runs 15 residues. The CDR3 nucleotides are TGCAGTGCTAGAGATCCTGCGGACTACACCTACGAGCAGTACTTC. It yields the protein CSARDPADYTYEQYF.

The CDR3 region has the DNA TGTGCCAGCAGCCAAGGGGTGTATTCACCCCTCCACTTT. Translated: CASSQGVYSPLHF. The chain has TRBV14 and TRBJ1-6; D not certain. Deletions cut 1 base from V and 8 bases from J, with 6 bases between. Per the germline V gene, CDR1 is SGHDN and CDR2 is FVKESK. The CDR3 runs to 13 residues.

This chain joins TRBV6-2 or TRBV6-3 and TRBJ1-2; D ambiguous. This CDR3 region has 14 residues. V dropped 2 bases and J dropped 6 bases, with 13 bases sitting between them. The germline gives CDR1 MNHEY, CDR2 SVGEGT. CDR3 sequence reads: CASSYGRSGDGYTF. The CDR3 DNA reads TGTGCCAGCAGTTACGGACGGTCGGGCGATGGCTACACCTTC.

V is TRBV5-5 and J is TRBJ1-2, with 9 bases lining up with TRBD1. This CDR3 region has 16 residues. From germline, CDR1 is SGHKS and CDR2 YYEKEE (reference sequence). V was pared by 1 base and J by 4 bases, with 8 bases of the junction left unmatched. The CDR3 loop reads CASSLTGGGSGYGYTF. Written as DNA, the CDR3 is TGTGCCAGCAGCTTGACAGGGGGCGGGAGTGGCTATGGCTACACCTTC.

The chain uses TRBV10-3 and TRBJ1-1, with unresolved D. Germline CDR1 ENHRY, CDR2 SYGVKD. Trimming stripped 6 bases from V and 8 bases from J, with 19 bases between. CDR3 length equals 14 residues. The CDR3 sequence: CAIRPYGGDREAFF. The CDR3 nucleotides are TGTGCCATCAGACCCTACGGTGGGGATAGAGAAGCTTTCTTT.

This clonotype turned up a few times. The chain couples TRBV6-4 to TRBJ2-1; D unclear. The germline CDR1 and CDR2 sequences are MRHNA and SNTAGT. This CDR3 region has 12 residues. V was shortened by 4 bases and J by 7 bases, with 8 bases between the two germline ends. CDR3 DNA sequence: TGTGCCAGCAGTGGAGAAGGGAATGAGCAGTTCTTC. Protein sequence: CASSGEGNEQFF.

This clonotype appeared a few times. The rearrangement links TRBV7-7 to TRBJ1-3, with D possibly being TRBD1 (5 bases). The CDR3 contains 15 residues. The germline V and J ends were trimmed by 3 bases and 4 bases, with 13 bases remaining between them. Germline CDR1 and CDR2: SSHAT and FNYEAQ (reference sequence). The CDR3 loop reads CASSFDSEFGNTIYF. For the CDR3, the DNA is TGTGCCAGCAGCTTTGACAGCGAGTTCGGAAACACCATATATTTT.

The gene calls are TRBV29-1 and TRBJ2-1, with a tentative D call TRBD2 (5 bases). Trimming cost V 0 bases and J 9 bases, with 15 bases left between them. This CDR3 comprises 14 residues. The germline CDR1 and CDR2 sequences are SQVTM and ANQGSEA. CDR3 coding DNA: TGCAGCGTTGAAGATACCTATCCCCGGGGTGAGCAGTTCTTC. This gives the protein CSVEDTYPRGEQFF.

This clonotype appeared a few times. This rearrangement joins TRBV7-8 to TRBJ1-5; 9 nucleotides line up with TRBD1. There are 16 residues in the CDR3. Germline V gene sequence: CDR1 SGHVS, CDR2 FQNEAQ. V lost 5 bases to trimming and J lost 3 bases; unmatched junction nucleotides: 8. In DNA form, the CDR3 reads TGTGCCAGCAGCCGATCGACAGGGGGATCCAATCAGCCCCAGCATTTT. Amino acid sequence: CASSRSTGGSNQPQHF.

V gene TRBV7-6 combines with J gene TRBJ2-1; no reliable D call. Germline CDR1 is SGHVS and CDR2 is FNYEAQ. The length of the CDR3 is 16 residues. V lost 2 bases, J lost 1 base, and 12 bases lay in between. CDR3 protein: CASSLFGAASYNEQFF. Written as DNA, the CDR3 is TGTGCCAGCAGCTTATTTGGTGCGGCGTCCTACAATGAGCAGTTCTTC.

This chain joins TRBV5-1 and TRBJ2-7, with 9 bases identical to TRBD1. With V trimmed by 4 bases and J by 9 bases, 8 bases remained unmatched. Germline V lookup: CDR1 SGHRS, CDR2 YFSETQ. The CDR3 is 13 amino acids. DNA of the CDR3: TGCGCCAGCAGCATTTGGACAGGGGACGGGCAGTACTTC. It encodes CASSIWTGDGQYF.

J is TRBJ2-1 and V is TRBV6-5, with 8 bases lining up with TRBD1. J gave up 1 base and V 0 bases, and 5 bases lay outside the gene matches. This CDR3 has 17 amino acids. Germline V lookup: CDR1 MNHEY, CDR2 SVGAGI. CDR3 DNA sequence: TGTGCCAGCAGTTACTCCCCCCGACAGGGGTCCTACAATGAGCAGTTCTTC. This gives the protein CASSYSPRQGSYNEQFF.

This clonotype has a handful of counts. The chain links TRBV9 to TRBJ2-7; TRBD2 matches 7 bases. This CDR3 contains 14 residues. In germline, CDR1 is SGDLS, CDR2 YYNGEE. The J segment lost 3 bases and the V segment lost 3 bases, leaving 6 bases of the junction unmatched. CDR3 region: CASSAAGDDYEQYF. The CDR3 region has the DNA TGTGCCAGCAGCGCCGCGGGGGACGACTACGAGCAGTACTTC.

The chain uses TRBV5-1 and TRBJ1-2; TRBD1 agrees at 8 bases. CDR1 is SGHRS and CDR2 is YFSETQ in the germline V gene. V lost 4 bases to trimming and J lost 0 bases; unmatched junction nucleotides: 2. The CDR3 covers 14 residues. CDR3 nucleotides: TGCGCCAGCAGCGACAGGGGCCCTAACTATGGCTACACCTTC. Its protein product is CASSDRGPNYGYTF. The full variable domain, rest sourced from reference TRBV5-1 and TRBJ1-2, is KAGVTQTPRYLIKTRGQQVTLSCSPISGHRSVSWYQQTPGQGLQFLFEYFSETQRNKGNFPGRFSGRQFSNSRSEMNVSTLELGDSALYLCASSDRGPNYGYTFGSGTRLTVV.

This rearrangement joins TRBV24-1 to TRBJ2-7; D might be TRBD1 (6 bases). The CDR3 length is 14 residues. V was trimmed by 4 bases and J by 4 bases, leaving 13 bases between them. CDR1 is KGHDR and CDR2 is SFDVKD in the germline V gene. The CDR3 sequence is CATSDSTGWYEQYF. The CDR3 coding sequence is TGTGCCACCAGTGACTCAACAGGGTGGTACGAGCAGTACTTC.